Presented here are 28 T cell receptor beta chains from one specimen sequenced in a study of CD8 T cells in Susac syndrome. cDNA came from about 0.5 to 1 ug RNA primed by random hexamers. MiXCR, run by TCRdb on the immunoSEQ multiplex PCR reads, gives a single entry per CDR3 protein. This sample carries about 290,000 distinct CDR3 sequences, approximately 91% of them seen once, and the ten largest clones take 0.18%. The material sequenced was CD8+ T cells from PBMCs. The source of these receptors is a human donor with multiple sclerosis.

The CDR3 DNA sequence: TGTGCCAGCAGCTCGTGGGGACAGGGGACCTACGAGCAGTACTTC. Its protein product is CASSSWGQGTYEQYF. The V gene is TRBV5-4, the J gene TRBJ2-7, with 10 positions matching TRBD1. CDR1 and CDR2 from the germline V gene are SGHNT and YYREEE (reference sequence). V was clipped by 3 bases and J by 2 bases; unmatched bases: 5. The CDR3 spans 15 residues.

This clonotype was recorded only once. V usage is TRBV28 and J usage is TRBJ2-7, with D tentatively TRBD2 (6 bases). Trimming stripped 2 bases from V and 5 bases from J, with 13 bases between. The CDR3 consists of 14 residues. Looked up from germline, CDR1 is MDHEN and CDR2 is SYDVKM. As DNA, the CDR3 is TGTGCCAGCAGTTTAGGCGGGAACGGAAACGAGCAGTACTTC. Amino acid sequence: CASSLGGNGNEQYF. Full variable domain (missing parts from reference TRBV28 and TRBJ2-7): DVKVTQSSRYLVKRTGEKVFLECVQDMDHENMFWYRQDPGLGLRLIYFSYDVKMKEKGDIPEGYSVSREKKERFSLILESASTNQTSMYLCASSLGGNGNEQYFGPGTRLTVT.

The CDR3 region has the DNA TGTGCCAGCAGCACCGGACAGGGATTTACAAATGAGCAGTTCTTC. Its protein product is CASSTGQGFTNEQFF. V gene TRBV7-3 combines with J gene TRBJ2-1; 8 nucleotides agree with TRBD1. This CDR3 contains 15 residues. Germline lookup yields CDR1 SGHTA and CDR2 FQGTGA. V gave up 5 bases and J gave up 7 bases; unmatched junction bases: 10.

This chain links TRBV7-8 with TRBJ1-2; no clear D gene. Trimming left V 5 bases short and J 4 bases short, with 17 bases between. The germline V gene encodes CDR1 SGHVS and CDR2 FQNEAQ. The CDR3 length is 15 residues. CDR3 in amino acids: CASSPSGHLSYGYTF. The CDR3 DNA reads TGTGCCAGCAGCCCCTCCGGTCACCTCAGCTATGGCTACACCTTC.

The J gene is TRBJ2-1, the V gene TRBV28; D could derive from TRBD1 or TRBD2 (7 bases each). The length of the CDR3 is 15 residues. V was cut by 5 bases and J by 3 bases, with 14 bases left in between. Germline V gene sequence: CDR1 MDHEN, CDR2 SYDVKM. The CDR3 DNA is TGTGCCAGCAGTACCGACAGGGAGGGCTACAATGAGCAGTTCTTC. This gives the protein CASSTDREGYNEQFF.

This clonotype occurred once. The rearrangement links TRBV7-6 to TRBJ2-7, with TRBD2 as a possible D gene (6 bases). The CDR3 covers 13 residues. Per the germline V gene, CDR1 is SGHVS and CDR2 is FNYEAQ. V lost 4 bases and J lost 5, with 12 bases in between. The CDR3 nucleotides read TGTGCCAGCAGCTCGGGACCGGGAGACGAGCAGTACTTC. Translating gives CASSSGPGDEQYF.

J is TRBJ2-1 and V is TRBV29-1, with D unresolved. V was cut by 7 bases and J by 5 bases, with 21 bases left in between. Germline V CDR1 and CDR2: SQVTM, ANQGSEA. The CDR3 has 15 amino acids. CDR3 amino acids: CSGRPLNQRNNEQFF. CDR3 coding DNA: TGCAGCGGGCGGCCACTCAATCAACGTAACAATGAGCAGTTCTTC.

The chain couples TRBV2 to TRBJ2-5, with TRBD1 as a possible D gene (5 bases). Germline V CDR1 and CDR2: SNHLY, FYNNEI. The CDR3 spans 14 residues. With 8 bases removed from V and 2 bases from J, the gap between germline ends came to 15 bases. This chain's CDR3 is CASGQGSPQETQYF. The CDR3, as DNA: TGTGCCAGCGGGCAGGGAAGCCCTCAAGAGACCCAGTACTTC.

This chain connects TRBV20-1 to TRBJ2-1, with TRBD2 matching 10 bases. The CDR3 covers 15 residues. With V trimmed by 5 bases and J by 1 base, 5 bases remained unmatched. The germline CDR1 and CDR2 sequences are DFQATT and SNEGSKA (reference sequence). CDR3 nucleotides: TGCAGTGCTCTAGCGGGAGAGCGATCCTACAATGAGCAGTTCTTC. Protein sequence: CSALAGERSYNEQFF.

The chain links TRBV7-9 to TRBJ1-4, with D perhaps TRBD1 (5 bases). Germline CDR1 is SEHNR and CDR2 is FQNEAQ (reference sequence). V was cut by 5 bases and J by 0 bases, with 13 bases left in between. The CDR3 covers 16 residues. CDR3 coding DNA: TGTGCCAGCAGCAACCTCCGGGACCCAACTAATGAAAAACTGTTTTTT. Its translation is CASSNLRDPTNEKLFF. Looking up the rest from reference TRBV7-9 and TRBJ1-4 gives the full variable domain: DTGVSQNPRHKITKRGQNVTFRCDPISEHNRLYWYRQTLGQGPEFLTYFQNEAQLEKSRLLSDRFSAERPKGSFSTLEIQRTEQGDSAMYLCASSNLRDPTNEKLFFGSGTQLSVL.

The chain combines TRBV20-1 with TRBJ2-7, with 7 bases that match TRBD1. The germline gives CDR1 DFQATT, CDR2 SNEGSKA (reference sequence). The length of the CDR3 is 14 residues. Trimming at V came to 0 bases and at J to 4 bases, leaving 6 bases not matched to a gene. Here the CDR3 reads CSAREGQSFYEQYF. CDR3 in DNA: TGCAGTGCTAGAGAGGGACAGAGCTTTTACGAGCAGTACTTC.

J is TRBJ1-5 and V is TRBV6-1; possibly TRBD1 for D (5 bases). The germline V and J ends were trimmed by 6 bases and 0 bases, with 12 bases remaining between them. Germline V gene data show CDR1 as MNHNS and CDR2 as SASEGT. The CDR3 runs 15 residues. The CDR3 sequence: CASRGDGYSNQPQHF. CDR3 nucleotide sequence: TGTGCCAGCAGAGGGGACGGTTATAGCAATCAGCCCCAGCATTTT.

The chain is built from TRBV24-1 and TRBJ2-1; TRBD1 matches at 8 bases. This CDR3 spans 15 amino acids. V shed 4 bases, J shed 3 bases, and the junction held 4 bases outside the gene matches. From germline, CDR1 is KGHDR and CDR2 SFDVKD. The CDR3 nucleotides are TGTGCCACCAGTGACCCAGGGGGCAGCTACAATGAGCAGTTCTTC. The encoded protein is CATSDPGGSYNEQFF.

This chain's CDR3 is CASSFPSGDTDTQYF. The CDR3 DNA is TGTGCCAGCAGCTTCCCTAGCGGGGACACAGATACGCAGTATTTT. The rearrangement links TRBV13 to TRBJ2-3; the match to TRBD2 covers 9 bases. This CDR3 spans 15 amino acids. CDR1 PRHDT and CDR2 FYEKMQ come from the germline V gene (reference sequence). Unmatched junction bases numbered 3, after V lost 3 bases and J lost 2 bases.

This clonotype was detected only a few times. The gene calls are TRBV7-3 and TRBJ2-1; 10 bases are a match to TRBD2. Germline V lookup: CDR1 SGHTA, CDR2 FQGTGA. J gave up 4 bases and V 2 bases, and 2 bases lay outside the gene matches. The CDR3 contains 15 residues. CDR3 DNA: TGTGCCAGCAGCTTAGGACTAGCGGAGTACAATGAGCAGTTCTTC. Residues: CASSLGLAEYNEQFF.

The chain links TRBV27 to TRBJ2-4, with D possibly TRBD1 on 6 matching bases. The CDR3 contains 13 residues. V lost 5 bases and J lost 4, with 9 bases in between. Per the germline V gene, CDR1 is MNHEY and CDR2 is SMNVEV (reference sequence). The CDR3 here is CASSLGQKNIQYF. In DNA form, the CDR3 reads TGTGCCAGCAGTCTCGGACAGAAAAACATTCAGTACTTC.

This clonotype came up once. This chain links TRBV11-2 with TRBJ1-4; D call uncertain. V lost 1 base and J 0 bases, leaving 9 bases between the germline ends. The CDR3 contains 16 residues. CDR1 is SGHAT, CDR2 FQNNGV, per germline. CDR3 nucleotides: TGTGCCAGCAGCTTAGGAGGATTTGCAACTAATGAAAAACTGTTTTTT. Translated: CASSLGGFATNEKLFF.

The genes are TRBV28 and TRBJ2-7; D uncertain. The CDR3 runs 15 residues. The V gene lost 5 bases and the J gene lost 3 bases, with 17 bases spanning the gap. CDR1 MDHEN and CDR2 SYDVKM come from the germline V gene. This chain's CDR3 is CASSPTLGDHYEQYF. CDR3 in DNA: TGTGCCAGCAGTCCCACCTTGGGTGATCACTACGAGCAGTACTTC. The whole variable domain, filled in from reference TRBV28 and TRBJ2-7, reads DVKVTQSSRYLVKRTGEKVFLECVQDMDHENMFWYRQDPGLGLRLIYFSYDVKMKEKGDIPEGYSVSREKKERFSLILESASTNQTSMYLCASSPTLGDHYEQYFGPGTRLTVT.

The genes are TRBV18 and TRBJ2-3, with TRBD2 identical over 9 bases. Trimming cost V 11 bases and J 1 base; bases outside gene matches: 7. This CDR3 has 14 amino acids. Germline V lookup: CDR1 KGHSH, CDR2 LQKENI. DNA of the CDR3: TGTGCCGGGACCCAGCGGGAGGGCACAGATACGCAGTATTTT. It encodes CAGTQREGTDTQYF.

CDR3 nucleotides: TGTGCCAGCAATTATCACCTGGGAACTAGCGGCAACCAAGAGACCCAGTACTTC. Its protein is CASNYHLGTSGNQETQYF. The rearrangement uses TRBV6-2 or TRBV6-3 and TRBJ2-5; TRBD2 agrees at 8 bases. After removal of 7 bases from V and 0 bases from J, the junction contained 16 bases not matched to a gene. The CDR3 is 18 amino acids. Germline CDR1 is MNHEY and CDR2 is SVGEGT.

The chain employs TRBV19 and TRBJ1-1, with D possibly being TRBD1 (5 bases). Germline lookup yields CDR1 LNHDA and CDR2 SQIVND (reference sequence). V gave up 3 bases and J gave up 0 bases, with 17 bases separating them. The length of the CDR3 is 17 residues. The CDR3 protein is CASSMGTGTPMNTEAFF. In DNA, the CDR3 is TGTGCCAGTAGTATGGGGACCGGGACCCCCATGAACACTGAAGCTTTCTTT.

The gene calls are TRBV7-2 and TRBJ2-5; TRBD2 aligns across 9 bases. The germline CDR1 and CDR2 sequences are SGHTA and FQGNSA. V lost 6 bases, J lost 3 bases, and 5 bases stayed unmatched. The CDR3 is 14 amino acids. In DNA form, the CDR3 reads TGTGCCAGCAGTTTTAGCGGGGGTGAAGAGACCCAGTACTTC. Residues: CASSFSGGEETQYF.

The CDR3 region is CAISEGYRSSYNSPLHF. Written as DNA, the CDR3 is TGTGCCATCAGTGAAGGTTACAGGAGCTCCTATAATTCACCCCTCCACTTT. The chain uses TRBV10-3 and TRBJ1-6; maybe TRBD1 (5 bases). V lost 3 bases and J lost 0, with 12 bases in between. This CDR3 comprises 17 residues. Looked up from germline, CDR1 is ENHRY and CDR2 is SYGVKD.

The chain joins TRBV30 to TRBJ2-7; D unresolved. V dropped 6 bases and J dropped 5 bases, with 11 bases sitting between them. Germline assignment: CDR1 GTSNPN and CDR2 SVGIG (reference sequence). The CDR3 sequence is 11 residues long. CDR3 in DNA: TGTGCCTGCCTCCGACACCACGAGCAGTACTTC. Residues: CACLRHHEQYF. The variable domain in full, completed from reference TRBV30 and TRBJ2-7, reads SQTIHQWPATLVQPVGSPLSLECTVEGTSNPNLYWYRQAAGRGLQLLFYSVGIGQISSEVPQNLSASRPQDRQFILSSKKLLLSDSGFYLCACLRHHEQYFGPGTRLTVT.

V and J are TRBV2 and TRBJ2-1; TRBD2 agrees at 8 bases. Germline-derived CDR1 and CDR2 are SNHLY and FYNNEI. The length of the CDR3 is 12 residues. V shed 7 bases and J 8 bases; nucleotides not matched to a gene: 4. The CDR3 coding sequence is TGTGCCAGCAAACTAGCGGTTGATGAGCAGTTCTTC. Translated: CASKLAVDEQFF.

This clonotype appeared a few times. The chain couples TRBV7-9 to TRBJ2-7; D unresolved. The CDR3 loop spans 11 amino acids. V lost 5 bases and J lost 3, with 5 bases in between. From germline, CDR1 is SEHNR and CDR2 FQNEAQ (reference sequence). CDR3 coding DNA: TGTGCCAGCAGCGAGTTCTACGAGCAGTACTTC. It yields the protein CASSEFYEQYF.

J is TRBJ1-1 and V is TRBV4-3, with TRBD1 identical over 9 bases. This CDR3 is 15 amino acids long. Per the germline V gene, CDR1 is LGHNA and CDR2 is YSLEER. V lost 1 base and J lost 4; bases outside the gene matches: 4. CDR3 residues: CASSQGQGGPTEAFF. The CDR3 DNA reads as TGCGCCAGCAGCCAAGGACAGGGGGGTCCCACTGAAGCTTTCTTT.

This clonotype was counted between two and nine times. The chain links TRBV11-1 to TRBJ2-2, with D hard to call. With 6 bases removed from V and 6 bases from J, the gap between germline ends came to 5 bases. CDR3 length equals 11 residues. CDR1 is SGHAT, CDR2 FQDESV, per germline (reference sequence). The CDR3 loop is CASRSAGELFF. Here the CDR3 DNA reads TGTGCCAGCAGGTCGGCCGGGGAGCTGTTTTTT.